These 3 T cell receptor beta chains originate from one sample sequenced in a study of OX40 agonist ivuxolimab in advanced cancers. Clones were read by immunoSEQ multiplex PCR, and TCRdb kept only the in-frame ones, dropping some. The sample yields 55,000 to 80,000 clones, roughly nine tenths seen once. The sample in question was CD4+ or CD8+ T cells sorted from blood, obtained in a trial of the OX40 agonist ivuxolimab. Source of these receptors: an adult with an advanced solid tumor such as melanoma, head and neck, liver or kidney cancer.

The chain links TRBV10-3 to TRBJ2-1; the match to TRBD2 covers 10 bases. CDR3 length: 16 amino acids. CDR1 is ENHRY, CDR2 SYGVKD, per germline. V dropped 3 bases and J dropped 5; count of bases not matched to a gene: 7. The CDR3 sequence is CAISDSGLAVNNEQFF. CDR3 DNA: TGTGCCATCAGTGACTCAGGACTAGCGGTGAACAATGAGCAGTTCTTC.

The gene calls are TRBV6-1 and TRBJ2-1; D is unresolved. V was cut by 4 bases and J by 3 bases, with 7 bases left in between. CDR3 length equals 13 residues. Germline lookup yields CDR1 MNHNS and CDR2 SASEGT. The CDR3 region has the DNA TGTGCCAGCAGTGCAAGCTACTACAATGAGCAGTTCTTC. Its protein is CASSASYYNEQFF.

V and J are TRBV7-6 and TRBJ2-3, with D tentatively TRBD1 (5 bases). This CDR3 has 12 residues. The V end was cut by 1 base, the J end by 10 bases, with 9 bases between. CDR1 is SGHVS, CDR2 FNYEAQ, per germline. CDR3: CASSLEWGPQYF. In DNA, the CDR3 is TGTGCCAGCAGCTTAGAGTGGGGCCCGCAGTATTTT.